The 27 T cell receptor beta chains given below trace back to one sample, sequenced in a study of shared clonotypes between healthy human individuals. Positively selected for CCR7, the CD45RO-negative cells used as naive CD8 cells excluded terminally differentiated effector memory CD45RA+ cells. Some clones are missing from TCRdb's copy, which holds only in-frame ones; the method was immunoSEQ multiplex PCR. This table holds some 2 million clones, just under 95% found once. Sequenced sample: naive CD8+ T cells sorted from blood. Receptors originate from a man younger than 30 in good health.

The genes are TRBV6-5 and TRBJ2-3, with D uncertain. The ends were cut back, 1 base at V and 0 bases at J, with 5 bases in the middle. This CDR3 has 14 residues. Germline V gene data show CDR1 as MNHEY and CDR2 as SVGAGI. CDR3 sequence: CASSYYGSTDTQYF. For the CDR3, the DNA is TGTGCCAGCAGTTACTACGGTAGCACAGATACGCAGTATTTT.

As regards this clone: Distinct nucleotide sequences in the sample also encode this CDR3. This rearrangement joins TRBV11-2 to TRBJ2-1; tentatively, D is TRBD2 (5 bases). From germline, CDR1 is SGHAT and CDR2 FQNNGV. This CDR3 has 11 residues. V lost 5 bases and J lost 9, with 8 bases in between. The CDR3 region is CASSLGSEQFF. DNA for the CDR3: TGTGCCAGCAGCCTGGGGAGTGAGCAGTTCTTC.

The CDR3 spells CASSPASGGTTDTQYF. The CDR3 nucleotides are TGTGCCAGCAGCCCGGCTAGCGGGGGAACAACAGATACGCAGTATTTT. The chain has TRBV11-2 and TRBJ2-3; 10 nucleotides match TRBD2. Germline V lookup: CDR1 SGHAT, CDR2 FQNNGV. Losses at the gene ends were 5 bases for V and 3 bases for J; bases not matched to a gene: 8. The CDR3 has 16 amino acids.

The V call is TRBV5-6, the J call TRBJ1-2; possibly TRBD1 for D (6 bases). Germline assignment: CDR1 SGHDT and CDR2 YYEEEE. The ends were cut back, 0 bases at V and 4 bases at J, with 13 bases in the middle. This CDR3 comprises 15 residues. CDR3 coding DNA: TGTGCCAGCAGCTTGGTGGGGGGCGCAGGCTATGGCTACACCTTC. Its translation is CASSLVGGAGYGYTF. The full variable domain, rest sourced from reference TRBV5-6 and TRBJ1-2, is DAGVTQSPTHLIKTRGQQVTLRCSPKSGHDTVSWYQQALGQGPQFIFQYYEEEERQRGNFPDRFSGHQFPNYSSELNVNALLLGDSALYLCASSLVGGAGYGYTFGSGTRLTVV.

This sequence joins TRBV4-3 and TRBJ2-7, with 8 bases aligning to TRBD2. After removal of 0 bases from V and 2 bases from J, the junction contained 6 bases not matched to a gene. The CDR3 spans 16 residues. Germline assignment: CDR1 LGHNA and CDR2 YSLEER. The CDR3 nucleotides read TGCGCCAGCAGCCAAGATGTAAGCGGGAGCCCCTACGAGCAGTACTTC. Protein product: CASSQDVSGSPYEQYF.

This clone was found once. The same CDR3 can be traced to other DNA sequences in this sample. The CDR3 protein is CASSRTGNQPQHF. As DNA, the CDR3 is TGTGCCAGCAGTCGGACGGGCAATCAGCCCCAGCATTTT. The V gene is TRBV27, the J gene TRBJ1-5; D gene unclear. The CDR3 spans 13 residues. V was cut by 5 bases and J by 2 bases, with 7 bases left in between. Germline values: CDR1 MNHEY, CDR2 SMNVEV (reference sequence).

Here the CDR3 DNA reads TGTGCCAGTAGTATAGAAGGGACAGAAGAGGGGTTTGGCATTCAGTACTTC. Its translation: CASSIEGTEEGFGIQYF. The V and J genes are TRBV19 and TRBJ2-4; 7 bases match TRBD1. Per the germline V gene, CDR1 is LNHDA and CDR2 is SQIVND (reference sequence). CDR3 length equals 17 residues. J was trimmed by 9 bases and V by 0 bases; bases with no gene match: 14.

The gene calls are TRBV6-5 and TRBJ2-5, with 7 bases that match TRBD2. Germline assignment: CDR1 MNHEY and CDR2 SVGAGI. The CDR3 runs to 15 residues. V lost 2 bases and J lost 1; bases outside the gene matches: 4. This chain's CDR3 is CASSYVGGSQETQYF. The CDR3, as DNA: TGTGCCAGCAGTTACGTGGGAGGGAGCCAAGAGACCCAGTACTTC.

The chain uses TRBV29-1 and TRBJ2-7, with D possibly TRBD1 on 5 matching bases. The CDR3 sequence is 14 residues long. From germline, CDR1 is SQVTM and CDR2 ANQGSEA. V was cut by 1 base and J by 0 bases, with 10 bases left in between. As DNA, the CDR3 is TGCAGCGTTGAAGTCAGGGCAAGCTCCTACGAGCAGTACTTC. Encoded protein: CSVEVRASSYEQYF.

This chain joins TRBV25-1 and TRBJ2-7; D unresolved. This CDR3 contains 13 residues. V gave up 4 bases and J gave up 4 bases, with 11 bases separating them. Looked up from germline, CDR1 is MGHDK and CDR2 is SYGVNS. Written as DNA, the CDR3 is TGTGCCAGCAGTGTTGGTTCTGGGTACGAGCAGTACTTC. This encodes CASSVGSGYEQYF.

V is TRBV5-1 and J is TRBJ1-2, with a possible D match to TRBD1 (5 bases). The germline V and J ends were trimmed by 6 bases and 3 bases, with 18 bases remaining between them. The CDR3 is 15 amino acids. Germline V lookup: CDR1 SGHRS, CDR2 YFSETQ. The CDR3 bases are TGCGCCAGCATTCCGGGACCTAGAACCCACTATGGCTACACCTTC. Translation: CASIPGPRTHYGYTF. Using reference TRBV5-1 and TRBJ1-2 for the parts outside the CDR3, the full variable domain is KAGVTQTPRYLIKTRGQQVTLSCSPISGHRSVSWYQQTPGQGLQFLFEYFSETQRNKGNFPGRFSGRQFSNSRSEMNVSTLELGDSALYLCASIPGPRTHYGYTFGSGTRLTVV.

The V call is TRBV19, the J call TRBJ2-7; a possible D gene is TRBD1 (6 bases). The CDR3 is made up of 14 amino acids. Trimming took 3 bases from V and 5 from J, leaving 14 bases between them. Germline CDR1 is LNHDA and CDR2 is SQIVND (reference sequence). The CDR3 spells CASSINTGNHEQYF. CDR3 DNA: TGTGCCAGTAGTATCAACACAGGGAATCACGAGCAGTACTTC.

CDR3 nucleotide sequence: TGTGTCGTGGGGTTCGGTCAGCCCCAGCATTTT. It codes for CVVGFGQPQHF. The chain recombines TRBV6-5 with TRBJ1-5; unclear D gene. Germline CDR1 is MNHEY and CDR2 is SVGAGI. The CDR3 length is 11 residues.

Points on this clone: Other nucleotide sequences in the sample specify the same CDR3. V and J are TRBV27 and TRBJ1-1, with D uncertain. V was shortened by 5 bases and J by 0 bases, with 7 bases between the two germline ends. The CDR3 runs 13 residues. In germline, CDR1 is MNHEY, CDR2 SMNVEV (reference sequence). The CDR3 is CASSLSMNTEAFF. As DNA, the CDR3 is TGTGCCAGCAGTCTTTCTATGAACACTGAAGCTTTCTTT.

The V and J genes are TRBV10-2 and TRBJ2-1; D possibly corresponds to TRBD2 (5 bases). CDR3 size: 15 residues. Trimming took off 0 bases at V and 2 bases at J, with 8 bases between the two ends. Per the germline V gene, CDR1 is WSHSY and CDR2 is SAAADI. CDR3 coding DNA: TGCGCCAGCAGTGAGTCGGACTCGGCCTACAATGAGCAGTTCTTC. Translating gives CASSESDSAYNEQFF.

In regard to this clone: The sample contains more than one DNA sequence encoding this CDR3. This chain uses TRBV4-3 with TRBJ1-6; D is unresolved. The ends were cut back, 0 bases at V and 10 bases at J, with 7 bases in the middle. Germline CDR1 reads LGHNA; CDR2 reads YSLEER. This CDR3 contains 13 residues. This chain's CDR3 is CASSQDPGSPLHF. CDR3 DNA: TGCGCCAGCAGCCAAGATCCGGGGTCACCCCTCCACTTT.

The genes are TRBV30 and TRBJ2-1; the D is unclear. CDR3 length: 14 amino acids. Germline V lookup: CDR1 GTSNPN, CDR2 SVGIG (reference sequence). Trimming left V 2 bases short and J 4 bases short, with 12 bases between. The CDR3 bases are TGTGCCTGGAGTCAACCTATGCGGTACAATGAGCAGTTCTTC. This sequence encodes CAWSQPMRYNEQFF.

V gene TRBV27 combines with J gene TRBJ2-7, with D perhaps TRBD1 (5 bases). CDR1 and CDR2 (germline): MNHEY, SMNVEV (reference sequence). The CDR3 covers 15 residues. V lost 2 bases and J lost 2, with 13 bases in between. CDR3 sequence reads: CASSLGPAGTYEQYF. CDR3 sequence (DNA): TGTGCCAGCAGTTTAGGACCGGCAGGGACCTACGAGCAGTACTTC.

This clone was seen once. V usage is TRBV5-6 and J usage is TRBJ2-7, with 8 bases lining up with TRBD1. V was clipped by 2 bases and J by 5 bases; unmatched bases: 6. This CDR3 is built from 14 residues. Germline CDR1 and CDR2: SGHDT and YYEEEE. CDR3 residues: CASSLSDREDEQYF. CDR3 DNA sequence: TGTGCCAGCAGCTTATCGGACAGGGAGGACGAGCAGTACTTC.

The chain carries TRBV10-3 and TRBJ1-2; tentatively, D is TRBD1 (5 bases). V was clipped by 4 bases and J by 7 bases, with 16 bases between them. The CDR3 covers 14 residues. Germline V gene lookup returns CDR1 ENHRY and CDR2 SYGVKD. CDR3 DNA sequence: TGTGCCATCAGTGGGGGAGGGGTTGTTGGTGGCTACACCTTC. It yields the protein CAISGGGVVGGYTF.

The chain combines TRBV19 with TRBJ2-7, with TRBD2 matching over 8 bases. This CDR3 contains 16 residues. V lost 5 bases to trimming and J lost 2 bases; unmatched junction nucleotides: 11. CDR1 is LNHDA and CDR2 is SQIVND in the germline V gene (reference sequence). The CDR3: CASSPRASGSPYEQYF. The CDR3 DNA follows: TGTGCCAGTAGTCCCAGGGCCAGCGGGAGTCCCTACGAGCAGTACTTC.

The gene calls are TRBV28 and TRBJ2-1; D possibly corresponds to TRBD1 (6 bases). V was cut by 2 bases and J by 4 bases, with 15 bases left in between. This CDR3 comprises 16 residues. Germline CDR1 reads MDHEN; CDR2 reads SYDVKM. The CDR3 spells CASSLIMQGRYNEQFF. For the CDR3, the DNA is TGTGCCAGCAGTTTAATTATGCAGGGGCGGTACAATGAGCAGTTCTTC.

In the case of this clone: The same CDR3 can be traced to other DNA sequences in this sample. The chain uses TRBV19 and TRBJ2-2; the D is unclear. Germline lookup yields CDR1 LNHDA and CDR2 SQIVND (reference sequence). The V gene lost 3 bases and the J gene lost 0 bases, with 5 bases spanning the gap. The CDR3 covers 14 residues. CDR3 in amino acids: CASSIPANTGELFF. DNA of the CDR3: TGTGCCAGTAGTATCCCGGCGAACACCGGGGAGCTGTTTTTT.

The chain couples TRBV2 to TRBJ2-1, with D hard to call. From germline, CDR1 is SNHLY and CDR2 FYNNEI. The CDR3 is 13 residues long. V dropped 4 bases and J dropped 4 bases, with 8 bases sitting between them. CDR3 coding DNA: TGTGCCAGCAGTGGATCCGGGTACAATGAGCAGTTCTTC. Encoded protein: CASSGSGYNEQFF.

This chain links TRBV27 with TRBJ1-4, with 7 positions matching TRBD1. This CDR3 is built from 14 residues. V lost 7 bases and J lost 5; bases outside the gene matches: 7. Germline assignment: CDR1 MNHEY and CDR2 SMNVEV (reference sequence). The CDR3 reads CASNQGGLNEKLFF. CDR3 bases: TGTGCCAGCAACCAAGGGGGCCTGAATGAAAAACTGTTTTTT.

The chain is built from TRBV4-3 and TRBJ2-7; TRBD1 agrees at 7 bases. V trimming: 1 base; J trimming: 5 bases; junction bases outside the gene matches: 8. CDR1 is LGHNA and CDR2 is YSLEER in the germline V gene. The CDR3 runs to 15 residues. Here the CDR3 DNA reads TGCGCCAGCAGCCAAGGACTGGGACAGTTCAACGAGCAGTACTTC. As protein: CASSQGLGQFNEQYF.

The V and J genes are TRBV10-1 and TRBJ2-7; possible D gene TRBD1, 6 bases. Trimming cost V 5 bases and J 7 bases, with 15 bases left between them. The CDR3 spans 13 residues. Germline V CDR1 and CDR2: WNHNN, SYGVQD (reference sequence). The CDR3 reads CASSLDATGEQYF. CDR3 in DNA: TGCGCCAGCAGTCTGGATGCTACAGGGGAGCAGTACTTC.